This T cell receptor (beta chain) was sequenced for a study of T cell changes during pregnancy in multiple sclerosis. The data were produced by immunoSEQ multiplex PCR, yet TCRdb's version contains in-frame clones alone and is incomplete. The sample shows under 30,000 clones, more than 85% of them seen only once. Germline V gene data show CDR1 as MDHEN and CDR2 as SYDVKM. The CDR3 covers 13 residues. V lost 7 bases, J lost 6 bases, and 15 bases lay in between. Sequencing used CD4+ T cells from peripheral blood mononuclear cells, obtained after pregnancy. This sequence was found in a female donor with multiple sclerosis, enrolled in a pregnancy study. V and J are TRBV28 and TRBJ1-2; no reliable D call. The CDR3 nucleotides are TGTGCCAGCACCGGTTTCGGGGTGGATGGCTACACCTTC. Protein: CASTGFGVDGYTF.